This TCR beta chain was captured in a study of shared clonotypes between healthy human individuals. Study at large: Per donor, three plates held CD4 naive cells, three held CD4 memory, two held CD8 naive and one held CD8 memory. Findings of the study overall: The study sampled only blood, and tissue repertoires likely differ.

Note on this clone: Its antigen is still unknown.

A deep-level run was used for the assay. Generated by immunoSEQ multiplex PCR, the TCRdb table keeps only in-frame clones and is missing some. This sample has more than 2 million clones, with roughly 96% found just once. Donors comprised healthy HIV-negative adults lacking recent acute infections or vaccinations. The material sequenced was naive CD4+ T cells sorted from blood. As for subset: CD45RA+ positively selected. The receptor comes from a man younger than 30 in good health.

The CDR3 DNA reads as TGTGCCAGCAGCTTAGGACTAGTCTCTGGGGCCAACGTCCTGACTTTC. It codes for CASSLGLVSGANVLTF. The chain is built from TRBV7-2 and TRBJ2-6; D is possibly TRBD2 (6 bases). The CDR3 spans 16 residues. The germline V gene has CDR1 SGHTA and CDR2 FQGNSA. With 1 base removed from V and 0 bases from J, the gap between germline ends came to 7 bases.